This record covers a single T cell receptor beta chain. Antigen: not known. Using its own MiXCR run on the reads, TCRdb lists one record per CDR3 protein. Here the sample spans about 920,000 distinct CDR3 sequences, less than 40% being singletons. The CDR3 is 18 residues long. Trimming took 0 bases from V and 5 from J; bases not matched to a gene: 16. Looked up from germline, CDR1 is DFQATT and CDR2 is SNEGSKA (reference sequence). This entry comes from a study of T cell repertoires in cytomegalovirus infection. Study-wide points: Clonotype analysis showed dominance of the ex vivo response by HLA-C-restricted CMV-specific TCR beta clonotypes.

The clonotype originates from a human donor in good health (CMV status not recorded). Some clones in this sample may be carry-over from other donors' samples. The sequencing used cultured CD8+ T cells from PBMCs, collected from culture after CMV antigen stimulation. The V call is TRBV20-1, the J call TRBJ2-5, with 9 bases fitting TRBD2. CDR3 DNA sequence: TGCAGTGCTAGAGACCACCCTTCTGGACTAGCGATACGCGAGACCCAGTACTTC. It is translated as CSARDHPSGLAIRETQYF.